This T cell receptor (beta chain) appears in the sequencing data of a study of blood T cell repertoires in COVID-19. Overall study context: The United States, Italy and Spain supplied acute and convalescent COVID-19 samples. T cells, B-cell-depleted T cells, or PBMCs provided the cDNA or gDNA that served as material.

The Seattle patients, enrolled during active infection, were followed longitudinally. Authors' analysis steps: Researchers report that nucleated cell counts were estimated from reference gene primer amplification. Sequenced by immunoSEQ multiplex PCR; TCRdb stores in-frame clones only, minus some. Clone size and V and J calls were adopted from that table, with D and trimming inferred from the DNA. There are 250,000 to 300,000 clones in the sample; around nine tenths occur only once, and about 10% lies in the top ten. Per the germline V gene, CDR1 is MNHEY and CDR2 is SVGAGI. Between the trimmed V and J ends, which lost 7 bases and 5 bases, there was a span of 18 bases. The length of the CDR3 is 15 residues.

Sequencing was done on a sample of peripheral blood. The sequence derives from a woman in her twenties or thirties with COVID-19, enrolled during active disease. The chain couples TRBV6-5 to TRBJ2-1; a weak D match, TRBD1 (5 bases). CDR3: CASTSRPGPHNEQFF. CDR3 DNA sequence: TGTGCCAGCACCTCTCGGCCAGGGCCCCACAATGAGCAGTTCTTC.